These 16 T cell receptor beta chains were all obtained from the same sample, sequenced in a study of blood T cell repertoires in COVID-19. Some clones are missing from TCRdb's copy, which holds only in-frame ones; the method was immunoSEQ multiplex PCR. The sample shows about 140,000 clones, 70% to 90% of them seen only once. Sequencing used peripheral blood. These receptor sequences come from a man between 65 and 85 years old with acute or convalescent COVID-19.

The DNA of the CDR3 is TGTGCCAGCAGCCAAGAAGTCGCAGGGGGTGTCGCAGATACGCAGTATTTT. Protein sequence: CASSQEVAGGVADTQYF. The V gene is TRBV3-1 (or the pseudogene TRBV3-2), the J gene TRBJ2-3; TRBD1 matches 7 bases. Germline trimming cut 0 bases from V and 4 bases from J; bases unmatched to any gene: 10. The CDR3 is made up of 17 amino acids. Germline assignment: CDR1 LGHDT and CDR2 YNNKEL (reference sequence).

CDR3 residues: CASSLGQDEKLFF. The CDR3 DNA reads as TGTGCCAGCAGTTTAGGACAGGATGAAAAACTGTTTTTT. The chain combines TRBV28 with TRBJ1-4, with TRBD1 matching over 7 bases. V gave up 2 bases and J gave up 6 bases; unmatched junction bases: 0. The CDR3 sequence is 13 residues long. The V gene's germline CDR1 is MDHEN and CDR2 SYDVKM.

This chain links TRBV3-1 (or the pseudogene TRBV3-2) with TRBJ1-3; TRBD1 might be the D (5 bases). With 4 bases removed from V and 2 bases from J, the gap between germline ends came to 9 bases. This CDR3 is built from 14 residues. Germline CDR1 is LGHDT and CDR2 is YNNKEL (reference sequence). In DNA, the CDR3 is TGTGCCAGCAGCCCTCCAGGGACTGGAAACACCATATATTTT. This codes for CASSPPGTGNTIYF.

The CDR3 bases are TGTGCCATCAGTGAGTCTGAGGTTACCCAGTACTTC. Protein: CAISESEVTQYF. The chain employs TRBV10-3 and TRBJ2-5, with no clear D. The CDR3 has 12 amino acids. Germline-derived CDR1 and CDR2 are ENHRY and SYGVKD. The V end lost 0 bases, the J end lost 8 bases, and 7 bases lay between the germline ends.

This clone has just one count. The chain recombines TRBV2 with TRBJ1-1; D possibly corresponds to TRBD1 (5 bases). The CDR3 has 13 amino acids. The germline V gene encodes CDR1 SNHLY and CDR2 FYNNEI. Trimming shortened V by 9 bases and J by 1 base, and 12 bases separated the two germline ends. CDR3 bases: TGTGCCAGGGGGGGGATAGGGAACACTGAAGCTTTCTTT. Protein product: CARGGIGNTEAFF.

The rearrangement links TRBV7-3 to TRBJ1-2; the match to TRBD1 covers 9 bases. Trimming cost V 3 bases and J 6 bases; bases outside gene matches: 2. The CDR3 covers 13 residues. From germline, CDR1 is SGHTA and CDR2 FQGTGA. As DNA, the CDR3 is TGTGCCAGCAGCTTTCGACAGGGGGATGGCTACACCTTC. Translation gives CASSFRQGDGYTF.

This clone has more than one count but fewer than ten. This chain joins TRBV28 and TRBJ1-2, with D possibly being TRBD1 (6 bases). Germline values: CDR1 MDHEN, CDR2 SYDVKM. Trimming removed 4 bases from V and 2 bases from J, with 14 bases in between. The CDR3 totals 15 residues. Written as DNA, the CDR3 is TGTGCCAGCAGTTCCTCGGGGGGCGAAAACTATGGCTACACCTTC. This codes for CASSSSGGENYGYTF.

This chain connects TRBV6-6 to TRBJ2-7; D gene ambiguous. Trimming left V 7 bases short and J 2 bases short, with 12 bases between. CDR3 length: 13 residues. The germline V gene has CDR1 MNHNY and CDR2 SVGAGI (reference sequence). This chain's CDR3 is CASTQAQTYEQYF. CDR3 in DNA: TGTGCCAGCACTCAGGCCCAAACCTACGAGCAGTACTTC.

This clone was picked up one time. This chain's CDR3 is CASSKFIGGIDEQYF. The CDR3, as DNA: TGTGCCAGCAGCAAGTTTATCGGGGGGATCGACGAGCAGTACTTC. J is TRBJ2-7 and V is TRBV6-5; TRBD2 matches at 7 bases. The CDR3 contains 15 residues. V was pared by 6 bases and J by 5 bases, with 13 bases of the junction left unmatched. Germline CDR1 reads MNHEY; CDR2 reads SVGAGI.

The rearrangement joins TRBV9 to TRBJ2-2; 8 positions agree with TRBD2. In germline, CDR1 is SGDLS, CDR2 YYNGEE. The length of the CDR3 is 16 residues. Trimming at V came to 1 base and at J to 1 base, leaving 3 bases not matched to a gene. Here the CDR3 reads CASSVSLAGNTGELFF. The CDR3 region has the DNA TGTGCCAGCAGCGTAAGTCTAGCGGGGAACACCGGGGAGCTGTTTTTT.

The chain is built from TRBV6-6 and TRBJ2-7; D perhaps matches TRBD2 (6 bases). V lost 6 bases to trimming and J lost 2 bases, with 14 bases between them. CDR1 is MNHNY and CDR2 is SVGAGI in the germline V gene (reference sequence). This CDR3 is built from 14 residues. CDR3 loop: CASRGGASAYEQYF. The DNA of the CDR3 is TGTGCCAGCAGGGGCGGGGCTAGCGCCTACGAGCAGTACTTC.

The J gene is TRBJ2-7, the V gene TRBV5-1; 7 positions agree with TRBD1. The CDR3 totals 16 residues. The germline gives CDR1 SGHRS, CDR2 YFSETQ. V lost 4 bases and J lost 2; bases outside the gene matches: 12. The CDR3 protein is CASSQTGDSGTYEQYF. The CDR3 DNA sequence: TGCGCCAGCAGCCAAACAGGGGACAGCGGAACCTACGAGCAGTACTTC.

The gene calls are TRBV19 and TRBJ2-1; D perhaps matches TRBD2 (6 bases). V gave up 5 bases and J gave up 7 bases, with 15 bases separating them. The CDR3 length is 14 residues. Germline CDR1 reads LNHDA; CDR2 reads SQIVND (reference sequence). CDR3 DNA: TGTGCCAGTAGTCCCTGGGGAGGCTGGAATGAGCAGTTCTTC. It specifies CASSPWGGWNEQFF.

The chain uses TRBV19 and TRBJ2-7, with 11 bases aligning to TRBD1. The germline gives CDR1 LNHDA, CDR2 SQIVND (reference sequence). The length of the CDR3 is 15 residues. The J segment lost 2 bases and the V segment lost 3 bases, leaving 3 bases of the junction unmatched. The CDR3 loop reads CASSIRGQGAYEQYF. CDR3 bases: TGTGCCAGTAGTATCAGGGGACAGGGGGCCTACGAGCAGTACTTC.

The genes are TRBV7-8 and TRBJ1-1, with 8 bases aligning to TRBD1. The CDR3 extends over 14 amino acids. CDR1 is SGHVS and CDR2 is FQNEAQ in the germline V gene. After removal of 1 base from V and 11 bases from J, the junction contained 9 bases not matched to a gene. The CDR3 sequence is CASSLVLQGAGAFF. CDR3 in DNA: TGTGCCAGCAGCTTAGTTCTCCAGGGGGCGGGCGCTTTCTTT.

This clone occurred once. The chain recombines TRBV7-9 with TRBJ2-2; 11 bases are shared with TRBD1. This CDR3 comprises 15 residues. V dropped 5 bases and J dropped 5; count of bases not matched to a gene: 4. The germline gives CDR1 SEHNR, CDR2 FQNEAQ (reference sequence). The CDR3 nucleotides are TGTGCCAGCAGCCCCGGGACAGGGGGAACCGGGGAGCTGTTTTTT. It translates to CASSPGTGGTGELFF.